The next 28 T cell receptor beta chains were all read from a single sample in a study of CD8 T cells in ankylosing spondylitis. Study conclusions and caveats: One TCR beta motif, made up of roughly 8 highly homologous variants, appeared characteristic of ankylosing spondylitis blood.

The antigens these receptors bind are not known. TCRdb processed the 5' RACE reads anew with MiXCR; each CDR3 protein has one entry. The sample lists about 540,000 distinct CDR3 sequences; roughly an eighth were seen once. Specimen: blood, either unsorted or a sorted T cell fraction (not recorded which). Receptors originate from a male donor with ankylosing spondylitis.

The V gene is TRBV5-1, the J gene TRBJ2-1, with 12 bases fitting TRBD1. CDR3 length: 15 amino acids. Germline CDR1 and CDR2: SGHRS and YFSETQ. V lost 5 bases and J lost 2; bases outside the gene matches: 2. The CDR3 sequence: CASRGTGGPYNEQFF. DNA of the CDR3: TGCGCCAGCAGAGGGACAGGGGGCCCCTACAATGAGCAGTTCTTC. The full variable domain, completed using reference TRBV5-1 and TRBJ2-1, is KAGVTQTPRYLIKTRGQQVTLSCSPISGHRSVSWYQQTPGQGLQFLFEYFSETQRNKGNFPGRFSGRQFSNSRSEMNVSTLELGDSALYLCASRGTGGPYNEQFFGPGTRLTVL.

The genes are TRBV27 and TRBJ1-3; a weak D match, TRBD1 (5 bases). The CDR3 covers 17 residues. V was cut by 5 bases and J by 0 bases, with 17 bases left in between. Germline V gene data show CDR1 as MNHEY and CDR2 as SMNVEV (reference sequence). CDR3 in DNA: TGTGCCAGCAGTCCCACACGGGACGCCGGCTCTGGAAACACCATATATTTT. Its translation: CASSPTRDAGSGNTIYF.

This clonotype was counted a few times. V gene TRBV3-1 combines with J gene TRBJ2-7, with TRBD2 identical over 7 bases. Germline-derived CDR1 and CDR2 are LGHDT and YNNKEL (reference sequence). V dropped 0 bases and J dropped 6; count of bases not matched to a gene: 8. The CDR3 has 15 residues. The CDR3 coding sequence is TGTGCCAGCAGCCAAGAGGATCGACTAGCATGCGAGCAGTACGTC. Protein: CASSQEDRLACEQYV.

This clonotype occurred a few times. The J gene is TRBJ2-1, the V gene TRBV5-1; 9 bases line up with TRBD1. Germline CDR1 is SGHRS and CDR2 is YFSETQ. CDR3 length: 15 amino acids. After removal of 5 bases from V and 9 bases from J, the junction contained 12 bases not matched to a gene. The CDR3 region has the DNA TGCGCCAGCAGGAGGGGGACAGGGAGGGCTATTGAGCAGTTCTTC. Amino acids: CASRRGTGRAIEQFF.

This clonotype was observed a few times. The rearrangement joins TRBV25-1 to TRBJ2-1, with D possibly matching TRBD2 (6 bases). The CDR3 runs to 14 residues. Deletions cut 10 bases from V and 9 bases from J, with 22 bases between. The germline V gene has CDR1 MGHDK and CDR2 SYGVNS. The CDR3 is CATRGPREYGEQFF. As DNA, the CDR3 is TGTGCCACCCGCGGCCCCCGGGAGTATGGTGAGCAGTTCTTC.

The gene calls are TRBV10-1 and TRBJ2-5; a possible D gene is TRBD2 (5 bases). CDR1 is WNHNN, CDR2 SYGVQD, per germline (reference sequence). This CDR3 is built from 13 residues. Trimming removed 4 bases from V and 2 bases from J, with 8 bases in between. In DNA, the CDR3 is TGCGCCAGCAGTGCGTCGGGGCAAGAGACCCAGTACTTC. Its translation is CASSASGQETQYF.

In this sample, this clonotype turned up a few times. This sequence joins TRBV5-1 and TRBJ2-3; D may be TRBD1 or TRBD2 (5 bases each). The germline V gene has CDR1 SGHRS and CDR2 YFSETQ. The CDR3 contains 15 residues. The V and J ends lost 4 bases and 1 base respectively, with 13 bases between them. The CDR3 DNA is TGCGCCAGCAGCATCAGGGTGGGGGGCACAGATACGCAGTATTTT. Protein product: CASSIRVGGTDTQYF.

In its sample, this clonotype was seen a few times. The chain combines TRBV27 with TRBJ1-3; no reliable D call. This CDR3 comprises 12 residues. The V gene lost 5 bases and the J gene lost 7 bases, with 9 bases spanning the gap. The germline V gene has CDR1 MNHEY and CDR2 SMNVEV (reference sequence). The CDR3 loop is CASSRPWNTIYF. Written as DNA, the CDR3 is TGTGCCAGCAGTCGCCCTTGGAACACCATATATTTT.

The sample holds many counts of this clonotype. The rearrangement joins TRBV20-1 to TRBJ1-5; 12 positions match TRBD1. CDR3 length: 17 residues. V shed 5 bases and J 5 bases; nucleotides not matched to a gene: 13. Germline V gene data show CDR1 as DFQATT and CDR2 as SNEGSKA (reference sequence). CDR3 residues: CSAGGTGGLGLDQPQHF. The CDR3 region has the DNA TGCAGTGCTGGGGGGACAGGGGGCCTTGGGTTGGATCAGCCCCAGCATTTT.

The rearrangement links TRBV4-1 to TRBJ2-1; 7 bases are a match to TRBD1. CDR1 is MGHRA and CDR2 is YSYEKL in the germline V gene. With 1 base clipped from V and 2 bases from J, the junction kept 8 bases outside the gene matches. The CDR3 covers 17 residues. CDR3 sequence (DNA): TGCGCCAGCAGCCAAGCAGCCGGGACAGCTACCTACAATGAGCAGTTCTTC. Protein product: CASSQAAGTATYNEQFF.

The rearrangement links TRBV28 to TRBJ1-1; D is perhaps TRBD1 (6 bases). The CDR3 loop spans 15 amino acids. Between the trimmed V and J ends, which lost 2 bases and 5 bases, there was a span of 15 bases. Germline CDR1 MDHEN, CDR2 SYDVKM. The CDR3 bases are TGTGCCAGCAGTTTACAGGGGCCGGGGGGTACTGAAGCTTTCTTT. The encoded protein is CASSLQGPGGTEAFF.

This chain connects TRBV20-1 to TRBJ2-3; 8 bases line up with TRBD2. This CDR3 is 14 amino acids long. V shed 5 bases and J 4 bases; nucleotides not matched to a gene: 8. Germline V gene data show CDR1 as DFQATT and CDR2 as SNEGSKA (reference sequence). The CDR3 loop reads CSAWSGSNADTQYF. DNA of the CDR3: TGCAGTGCTTGGAGCGGGAGTAACGCAGATACGCAGTATTTT.

This clonotype was found a few times. The J gene is TRBJ1-1, the V gene TRBV7-9; 8 positions match TRBD1. The CDR3 is 14 amino acids. Per the germline V gene, CDR1 is SEHNR and CDR2 is FQNEAQ (reference sequence). Unmatched junction bases numbered 10, after V lost 7 bases and J lost 6 bases. The DNA of the CDR3 is TGTGCCAGCACCAACTCCGGACAGGGCTCTGAAGCTTTCTTT. Protein product: CASTNSGQGSEAFF.

The CDR3 loop reads CASSSGTSGYIEQYF. The CDR3 DNA is TGCGCCAGCAGCAGCGGGACTAGCGGCTATATCGAGCAGTACTTC. V is TRBV5-1 and J is TRBJ2-7; 11 nucleotides align to TRBD2. CDR3 length: 15 residues. Germline V CDR1 and CDR2: SGHRS, YFSETQ. J was trimmed by 6 bases and V by 4 bases; bases with no gene match: 9. The full variable domain, completed using reference TRBV5-1 and TRBJ2-7, is KAGVTQTPRYLIKTRGQQVTLSCSPISGHRSVSWYQQTPGQGLQFLFEYFSETQRNKGNFPGRFSGRQFSNSRSEMNVSTLELGDSALYLCASSSGTSGYIEQYFGPGTRLTVT.

The V call is TRBV5-1, the J call TRBJ2-5; TRBD1 matches 7 bases. V lost 4 bases, J lost 5 bases, and 11 bases stayed unmatched. Germline loops: CDR1 SGHRS, CDR2 YFSETQ. The length of the CDR3 is 15 residues. In DNA form, the CDR3 reads TGCGCCAGCAGCCCTGGGACAGACATCCGCGAGACCCAGTACTTC. Protein product: CASSPGTDIRETQYF.

The chain employs TRBV6-1 and TRBJ1-1, with D maybe TRBD1 (6 bases). The germline V gene encodes CDR1 MNHNS and CDR2 SASEGT. The germline V and J ends were trimmed by 7 bases and 3 bases, with 15 bases remaining between them. This CDR3 is built from 14 residues. CDR3 in DNA: TGTGCCAGCACCCCGGGGGGGGCGTACACTGAAGCTTTCTTT. It encodes CASTPGGAYTEAFF.

This clonotype has only a few counts. V is TRBV24-1 and J is TRBJ2-1, with a tentative D call TRBD1 (6 bases). The CDR3 is 15 amino acids. V was clipped by 6 bases and J by 1 base, with 12 bases between them. The V gene's germline CDR1 is KGHDR and CDR2 SFDVKD. The chain's CDR3 is CATSTPRGSYNEQFF. The CDR3 DNA is TGTGCCACCAGTACCCCCAGGGGTTCCTACAATGAGCAGTTCTTC.

The sample holds many counts of this clonotype. The chain has TRBV20-1 and TRBJ2-3, with no clear D. The ends were cut back, 3 bases at V and 5 bases at J, with 15 bases in the middle. CDR1 and CDR2 from the germline V gene are DFQATT and SNEGSKA (reference sequence). This CDR3 has 14 amino acids. The CDR3 bases are TGCAGTGCTAGGAAGGACCAGCACGGAGATACGCAGTATTTT. Amino acids: CSARKDQHGDTQYF.

This clonotype was seen a few times. Here the CDR3 DNA reads TGTGCCAGCAGGAGGGCAACTAATGAAAAACTGTTTTTT. Encoded protein: CASRRATNEKLFF. The gene calls are TRBV12-3 or TRBV12-4 and TRBJ1-4, with unresolved D. V lost 6 bases and J 0 bases, leaving 5 bases between the germline ends. The CDR3 spans 13 residues.

This clonotype appeared many times. This chain joins TRBV7-9 and TRBJ2-1; D remains ambiguous. CDR3 length equals 11 residues. V gave up 5 bases and J gave up 4 bases, with 3 bases separating them. Looked up from germline, CDR1 is SEHNR and CDR2 is FQNEAQ (reference sequence). The CDR3, as DNA: TGTGCCAGCAGCAAGTACAATGAGCAGTTCTTC. It yields the protein CASSKYNEQFF.

This clonotype has a count of ten or more. V usage is TRBV20-1 and J usage is TRBJ2-2; D is unclear. V lost 0 bases and J lost 5, with 7 bases in between. This CDR3 spans 13 amino acids. CDR1 DFQATT and CDR2 SNEGSKA come from the germline V gene (reference sequence). The CDR3 region is CSARDQPTGELFF. CDR3 bases: TGCAGTGCTAGAGACCAGCCGACCGGGGAGCTGTTTTTT.

This clonotype has a handful of counts. The chain joins TRBV20-1 to TRBJ1-4; no clear D. This CDR3 is built from 13 residues. Trimming removed 0 bases from V and 8 bases from J, with 10 bases in between. CDR1 is DFQATT, CDR2 SNEGSKA, per germline (reference sequence). CDR3 bases: TGCAGTGCTAGAGATCGGCCAGAAGAAAAACTGTTTTTT. Its translation is CSARDRPEEKLFF.

This chain connects TRBV18 to TRBJ2-1; no reliable D call. V was pared by 4 bases and J by 7 bases, with 14 bases between. The CDR3 totals 14 residues. Germline V gives CDR1 KGHSH, CDR2 LQKENI. The CDR3 region is CASSQPQAANEQFF. The CDR3 bases are TGTGCCAGCTCACAACCCCAGGCAGCTAATGAGCAGTTCTTC.

This clonotype was seen a handful of times. This sequence joins TRBV4-1 and TRBJ2-6; TRBD1 is a possible D gene (5 bases). The CDR3 loop spans 15 amino acids. V was cut by 2 bases and J by 3 bases, with 8 bases left in between. Germline V gene lookup returns CDR1 MGHRA and CDR2 YSYEKL. Written as DNA, the CDR3 is TGCGCCAGCAGCCAATGGACAAATGGGGCCAACGTCCTGACTTTC. This translates into CASSQWTNGANVLTF.

A few counts support this clonotype. This may be a read error: a much more frequent sequence differs by one nucleotide. The rearrangement uses TRBV5-5 and TRBJ1-6; TRBD1 matches at 9 bases. The CDR3 length is 15 residues. Germline lookup yields CDR1 SGHKS and CDR2 YYEKEE (reference sequence). The CDR3: CASTLGGQGNSPLHF. CDR3 in DNA: TGTGCCAGCACCTTGGGGGGACAGGGAAATTCACCCCTCCACTTT.

This clonotype has a handful of counts. The chain is built from TRBV5-1 and TRBJ1-1; D not certain. The CDR3 has 16 residues. From germline, CDR1 is SGHRS and CDR2 YFSETQ. V was clipped by 0 bases and J by 0 bases, with 12 bases between them. The CDR3 DNA reads TGCGCCAGCAGCTTGGGAGGTACCGACATGAACACTGAAGCTTTCTTT. It specifies CASSLGGTDMNTEAFF.

The chain recombines TRBV11-2 with TRBJ1-3, with unresolved D. The V gene's germline CDR1 is SGHAT and CDR2 FQNNGV. The ends were cut back, 1 base at V and 0 bases at J, with 7 bases in the middle. This CDR3 comprises 15 residues. CDR3 sequence (DNA): TGTGCCAGCAGCTTAGTGGCTGTCTCTGGAAACACCATATATTTT. Translating it yields CASSLVAVSGNTIYF.

Judged by abundance, this clonotype is medium-sized (0.01 to 0.1%). The rearrangement uses TRBV7-2 and TRBJ2-2; D gene uncertain. Between the trimmed V and J ends, which lost 2 bases and 1 base, there was a span of 5 bases. CDR1 and CDR2 from the germline V gene are SGHTA and FQGNSA. The CDR3 totals 14 residues. The CDR3 DNA reads as TGTGCCAGCAGCTTAACTGGGAACACCGGGGAGCTGTTTTTT. It is translated as CASSLTGNTGELFF.